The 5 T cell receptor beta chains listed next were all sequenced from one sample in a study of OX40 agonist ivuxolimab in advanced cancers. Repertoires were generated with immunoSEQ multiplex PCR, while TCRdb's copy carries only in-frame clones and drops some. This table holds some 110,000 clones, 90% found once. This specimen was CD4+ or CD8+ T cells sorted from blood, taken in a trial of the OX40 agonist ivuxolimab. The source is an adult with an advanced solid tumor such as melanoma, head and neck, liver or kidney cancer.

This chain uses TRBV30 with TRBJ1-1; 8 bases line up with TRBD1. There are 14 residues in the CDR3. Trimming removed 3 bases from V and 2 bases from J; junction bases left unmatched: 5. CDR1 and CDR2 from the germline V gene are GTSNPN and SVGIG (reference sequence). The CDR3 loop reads CAWRGDRKNTEAFF. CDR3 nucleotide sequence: TGTGCCTGGAGGGGGGACAGGAAAAACACTGAAGCTTTCTTT.

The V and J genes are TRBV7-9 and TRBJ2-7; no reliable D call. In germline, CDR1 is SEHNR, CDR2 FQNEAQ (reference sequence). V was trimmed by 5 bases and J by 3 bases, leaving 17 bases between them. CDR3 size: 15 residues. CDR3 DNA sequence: TGTGCCAGCAGCCCCGCGGTATTCTCCTACTACGAGCAGTACTTC. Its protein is CASSPAVFSYYEQYF. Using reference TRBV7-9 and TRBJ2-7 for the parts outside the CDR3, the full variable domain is DTGVSQNPRHKITKRGQNVTFRCDPISEHNRLYWYRQTLGQGPEFLTYFQNEAQLEKSRLLSDRFSAERPKGSFSTLEIQRTEQGDSAMYLCASSPAVFSYYEQYFGPGTRLTVT.

For the CDR3, the DNA is TGTGCCTGGAGAGGACACAGCAATCAGCCCCAGCATTTT. Its protein product is CAWRGHSNQPQHF. V gene TRBV30 combines with J gene TRBJ1-5; D might be TRBD1 (5 bases). V lost 3 bases to trimming and J lost 1 base, with 7 bases between them. The CDR3 covers 13 residues. The V gene's germline CDR1 is GTSNPN and CDR2 SVGIG (reference sequence).

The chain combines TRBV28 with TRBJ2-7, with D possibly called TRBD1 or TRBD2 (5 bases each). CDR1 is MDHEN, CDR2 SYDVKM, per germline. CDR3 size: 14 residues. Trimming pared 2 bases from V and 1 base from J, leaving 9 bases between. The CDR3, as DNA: TGTGCCAGCAGTTTAGGGGGACGTTCCTACGAGCAGTACTTC. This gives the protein CASSLGGRSYEQYF. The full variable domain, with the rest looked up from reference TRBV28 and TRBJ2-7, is DVKVTQSSRYLVKRTGEKVFLECVQDMDHENMFWYRQDPGLGLRLIYFSYDVKMKEKGDIPEGYSVSREKKERFSLILESASTNQTSMYLCASSLGGRSYEQYFGPGTRLTVT.

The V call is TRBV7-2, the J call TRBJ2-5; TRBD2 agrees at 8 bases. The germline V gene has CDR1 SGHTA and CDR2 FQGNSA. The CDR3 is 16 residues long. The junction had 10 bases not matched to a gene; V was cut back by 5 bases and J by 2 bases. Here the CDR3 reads CASSRTSSGGQETQYF. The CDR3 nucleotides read TGTGCCAGCAGCCGGACGTCAAGCGGGGGTCAAGAGACCCAGTACTTC. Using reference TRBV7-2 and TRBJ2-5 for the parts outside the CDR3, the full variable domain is GAGVSQSPSNKVTEKGKDVELRCDPISGHTALYWYRQSLGQGLEFLIYFQGNSAPDKSGLPSDRFSAERTGGSVSTLTIQRTQQEDSAVYLCASSRTSSGGQETQYFGPGTRLLVL.